Following are 3 T cell receptor beta chains from one sample sequenced in a study of cytomegalovirus exposure and HLA in healthy donors. PCR amplification relied on 60 Vbeta primers (plus 13 Jbeta primers). This table comes from immunoSEQ multiplex PCR, and its TCRdb copy is limited to in-frame clones, with some not included. The sample contains around 230,000 clones, roughly 84% of which appear only once. The specimen sequenced was PBMCs. These receptors came from a girl between 2 and 10 years old in good health and CMV-seronegative.

This clone was recorded only once. The rearrangement links TRBV10-3 to TRBJ1-3, with a tentative D call TRBD1 (6 bases). V dropped 6 bases and J dropped 0 bases, with 6 bases sitting between them. Germline V gene data show CDR1 as ENHRY and CDR2 as SYGVKD. CDR3 length: 13 amino acids. This CDR3 reads CAIRDSSGNTIYF. The CDR3 nucleotides are TGTGCCATCAGGGACAGCTCTGGAAACACCATATATTTT.

J is TRBJ2-1 and V is TRBV6-5; the D gene is possibly TRBD2 (6 bases). V was shortened by 2 bases and J by 8 bases, with 16 bases between the two germline ends. CDR1 and CDR2 from the germline V gene are MNHEY and SVGAGI. The CDR3 spans 15 residues. CDR3 sequence: CASSYVTSRRDEQFF. The CDR3 bases are TGTGCCAGCAGTTACGTGACTAGTAGGAGGGATGAGCAGTTCTTC.

This clone was picked up a small number of times. The rearrangement links TRBV6-1 to TRBJ1-5; 7 nucleotides line up with TRBD1. The trim removed 3 bases at V and 4 bases at J, leaving 6 bases unmatched. The germline gives CDR1 MNHNS, CDR2 SASEGT. This CDR3 is built from 15 residues. CDR3 sequence reads: CASSEDRLGNQPQHF. CDR3 DNA sequence: TGTGCCAGCAGTGAGGACAGGTTGGGTAATCAGCCCCAGCATTTT.